This T cell receptor (beta chain) was captured in a study of beta chain features in type 1 diabetes. Purity (above 95%) was reached by all sorted populations. Concerning this clone itself: No antigen is known for it.

Study-wide results and limits: Patients' naive, central memory and regulatory TCRB repertoires appeared more alike than those of healthy donors. For TCRB rearrangement, an influence of HLA type remained unresolved here.

Sequenced material consisted of expressed TCRB transcripts (all of the isolated RNA was reverse transcribed). Mean read depth for naive, central memory and regulatory T cell samples was some 3.8 million reads. Generated by immunoSEQ multiplex PCR, the TCRdb table keeps only in-frame clones and is missing some. Of 60,000 or so clones in the sample, roughly three fifths were seen once. In germline, CDR1 is MNHNY, CDR2 SVGAGI (reference sequence). The CDR3 has 15 residues. Between the trimmed V and J ends, which lost 4 bases and 0 bases, there was a span of 9 bases. Material for sequencing was Tregs from blood. The receptor was derived from a woman aged 18-30 years in good health. V usage is TRBV6-6 and J usage is TRBJ2-2, with TRBD2 as a possible D gene (6 bases). CDR3 protein: CASSFRDSNTGELFF. The CDR3 coding sequence is TGTGCCAGCAGTTTCCGGGACTCGAACACCGGGGAGCTGTTTTTT.